This T cell receptor (beta chain) was sequenced during a study of blood T cells in healthy people across ages. Points from the study as a whole: Getting older went along with TCR beta diversity per million T cells dropping roughly linearly. Calculation of diversity from one million T cells yielded estimates considered to be underestimates. The CMV status of each donor remained undetermined, and this could have confounded shifts in expanded clonotypes.

The individuals who served as donors were healthy Caucasians living in Russia, aged roughly 6 to 95. The use of a sample-barcoded 5' primer and a J-beta primer mix characterized a second PCR of about 7 to 12 cycles. TCRdb ran MiXCR on the 5' RACE reads and lists one entry per CDR3 protein. The sample carries 1.5 million to 2 million distinct CDR3 sequences, just under 50% recorded once. This clonotype appeared a few times. What it recognizes is unknown. V lost 5 bases to trimming and J lost 8 bases; unmatched junction nucleotides: 8. Germline CDR1 is SQVTM and CDR2 is ANQGSEA. The CDR3 covers 12 residues.

Material: blood. This TCR was sampled from a woman between 40 and 55 years old in good health. This rearrangement joins TRBV29-1 to TRBJ1-2; 7 bases map to TRBD1. The CDR3 loop reads CSVRDSRWGYTF. CDR3 DNA sequence: TGCAGCGTTCGGGACAGCCGGTGGGGCTACACCTTC.